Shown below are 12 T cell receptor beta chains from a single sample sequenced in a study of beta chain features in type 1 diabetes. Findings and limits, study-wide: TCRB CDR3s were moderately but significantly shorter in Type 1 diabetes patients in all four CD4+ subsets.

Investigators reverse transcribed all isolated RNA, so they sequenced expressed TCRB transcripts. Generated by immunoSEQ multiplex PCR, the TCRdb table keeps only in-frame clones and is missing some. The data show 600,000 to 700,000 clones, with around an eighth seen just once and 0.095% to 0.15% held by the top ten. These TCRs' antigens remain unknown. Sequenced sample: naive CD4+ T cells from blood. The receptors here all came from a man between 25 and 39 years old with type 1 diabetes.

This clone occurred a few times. The CDR3 DNA reads as TGTGCCAGCAGCTTAGCGCAGACCCCGGGGGAGCAGTACTTC. It encodes CASSLAQTPGEQYF. This rearrangement joins TRBV7-9 to TRBJ2-7; tentatively, D is TRBD2 (5 bases). The germline CDR1 and CDR2 sequences are SEHNR and FQNEAQ (reference sequence). The CDR3 is 14 amino acids. V lost 0 bases and J 7 bases, leaving 13 bases between the germline ends. The full variable domain, completed using reference TRBV7-9 and TRBJ2-7, is DTGVSQNPRHKITKRGQNVTFRCDPISEHNRLYWYRQTLGQGPEFLTYFQNEAQLEKSRLLSDRFSAERPKGSFSTLEIQRTEQGDSAMYLCASSLAQTPGEQYFGPGTRLTVT.

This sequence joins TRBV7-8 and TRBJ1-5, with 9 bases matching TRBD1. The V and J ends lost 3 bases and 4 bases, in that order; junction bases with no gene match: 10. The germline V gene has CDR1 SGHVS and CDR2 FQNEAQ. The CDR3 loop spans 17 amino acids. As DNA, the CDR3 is TGTGCCAGCAGCTTTGGACAGGGGAGGGCTTTGAATCAGCCCCAGCATTTT. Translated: CASSFGQGRALNQPQHF.

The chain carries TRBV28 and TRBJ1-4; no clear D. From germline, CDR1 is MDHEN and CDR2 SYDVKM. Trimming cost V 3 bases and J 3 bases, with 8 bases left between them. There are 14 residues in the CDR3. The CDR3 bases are TGTGCCAGCAGTTTGGGTCAGCCTAATGAAAAACTGTTTTTT. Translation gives CASSLGQPNEKLFF.

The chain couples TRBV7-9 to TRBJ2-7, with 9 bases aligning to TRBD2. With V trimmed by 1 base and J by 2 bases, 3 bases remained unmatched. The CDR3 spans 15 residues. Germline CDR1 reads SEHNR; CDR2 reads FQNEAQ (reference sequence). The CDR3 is CASSLVAGAAYEQYF. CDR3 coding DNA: TGTGCCAGCAGCTTAGTAGCGGGGGCCGCCTACGAGCAGTACTTC.

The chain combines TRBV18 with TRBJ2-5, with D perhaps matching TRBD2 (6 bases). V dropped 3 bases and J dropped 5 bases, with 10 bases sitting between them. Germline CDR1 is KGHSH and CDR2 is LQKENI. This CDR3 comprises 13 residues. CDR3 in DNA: TGTGCCAGCTCACCGGTCGGAGGGGAGACCCAGTACTTC. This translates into CASSPVGGETQYF.

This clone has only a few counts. The CDR3 nucleotides are TGCGCCAGCAGCCAACGAGGGCTTAATGAAAAACTGTTTTTT. It codes for CASSQRGLNEKLFF. The chain recombines TRBV4-3 with TRBJ1-4; D is uncertain. The germline gives CDR1 LGHNA, CDR2 YSLEER. The CDR3 extends over 14 amino acids. V lost 2 bases to trimming and J lost 4 bases, with 8 bases between them.

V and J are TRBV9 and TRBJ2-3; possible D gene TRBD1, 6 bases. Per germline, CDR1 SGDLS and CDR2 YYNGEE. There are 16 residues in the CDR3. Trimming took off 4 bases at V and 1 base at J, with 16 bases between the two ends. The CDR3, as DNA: TGTGCCAGCAGCACCCGGACAGCCCAAGGCACAGATACGCAGTATTTT. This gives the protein CASSTRTAQGTDTQYF. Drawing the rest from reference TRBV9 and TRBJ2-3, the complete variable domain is DSGVTQTPKHLITATGQRVTLRCSPRSGDLSVYWYQQSLDQGLQFLIQYYNGEERAKGNILERFSAQQFPDLHSELNLSSLELGDSALYFCASSTRTAQGTDTQYFGPGTRLTVL.

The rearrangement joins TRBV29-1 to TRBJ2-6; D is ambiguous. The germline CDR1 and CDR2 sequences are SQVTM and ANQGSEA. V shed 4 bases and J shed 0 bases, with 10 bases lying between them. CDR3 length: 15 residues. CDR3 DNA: TGCAGCGTTGCGGTCCCGTTCTCTGGGGCCAACGTCCTGACTTTC. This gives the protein CSVAVPFSGANVLTF.

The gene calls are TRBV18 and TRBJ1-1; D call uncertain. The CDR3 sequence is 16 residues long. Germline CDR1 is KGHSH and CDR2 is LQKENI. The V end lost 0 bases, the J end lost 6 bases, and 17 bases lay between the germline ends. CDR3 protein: CASSPPSRFLDAEAFF. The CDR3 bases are TGTGCCAGCTCACCACCCAGCAGGTTCCTCGACGCTGAAGCTTTCTTT.

The CDR3 DNA is TGTGCCAGCAGCACCCCCGGGGACAGGACTGGTGAAGCTTTCTTT. Amino acid sequence: CASSTPGDRTGEAFF. The rearrangement links TRBV7-2 to TRBJ1-1, with TRBD1 matching 8 bases. CDR3 size: 15 residues. The germline CDR1 and CDR2 sequences are SGHTA and FQGNSA. The V and J ends lost 5 bases and 7 bases, in that order; junction bases with no gene match: 12.

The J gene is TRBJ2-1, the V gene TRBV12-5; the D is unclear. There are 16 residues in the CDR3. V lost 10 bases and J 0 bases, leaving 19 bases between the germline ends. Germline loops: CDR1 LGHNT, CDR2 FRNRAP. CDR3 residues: CAIANDGNRSYNEQFF. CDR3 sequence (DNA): TGTGCTATTGCTAACGATGGGAATCGCTCCTACAATGAGCAGTTCTTC.

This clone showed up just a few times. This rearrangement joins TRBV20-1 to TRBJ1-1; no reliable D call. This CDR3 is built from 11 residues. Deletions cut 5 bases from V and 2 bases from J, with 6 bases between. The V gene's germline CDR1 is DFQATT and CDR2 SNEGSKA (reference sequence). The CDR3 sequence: CSAPHNTEAFF. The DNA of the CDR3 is TGCAGTGCTCCCCATAACACTGAAGCTTTCTTT.